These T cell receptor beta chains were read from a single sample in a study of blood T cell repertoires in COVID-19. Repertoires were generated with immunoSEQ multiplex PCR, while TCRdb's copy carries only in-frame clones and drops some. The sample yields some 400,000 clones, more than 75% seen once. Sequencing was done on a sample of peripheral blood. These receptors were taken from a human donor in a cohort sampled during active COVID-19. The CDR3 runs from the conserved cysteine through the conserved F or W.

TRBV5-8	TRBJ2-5	CASSRTSGGARQETQYF
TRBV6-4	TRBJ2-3	CASRAGTGSTDTQYF
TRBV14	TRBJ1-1	CASSQDKGVGDTEAFF
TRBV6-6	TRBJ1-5	CASSTTDSRRDQPQHF
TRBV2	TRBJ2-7	CASGLRGGADEQYF
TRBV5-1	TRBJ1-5	CASSFEGGGQPQHF
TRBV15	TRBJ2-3	CAARRGASTDTQYF
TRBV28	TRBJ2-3	CASSSGGATDTQYF
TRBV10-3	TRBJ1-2	CAITQGQGASGYTF
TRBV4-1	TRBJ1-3	CASSQPQGSGNTIYF
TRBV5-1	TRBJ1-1	CASSSMTGTLTEAFF
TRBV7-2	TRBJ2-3	CASSLRGQGSTDTQYF